This TCR beta chain was documented in a study of CD8 T cells in Susac syndrome. Reverse transcription used roughly 0.5 to 1 ug RNA and random hexamers. One entry per CDR3 protein results from TCRdb running MiXCR on the immunoSEQ multiplex PCR reads. The sample consists of under 200,000 distinct CDR3 sequences, 90% to 95% of them appearing once. Concerning this clonotype itself: Sequence at one end of the junction differs from germline and may be a read error.

Germline V gene data show CDR1 as SSHAT and CDR2 as FNYEAQ (reference sequence). The CDR3 totals 14 residues. Sequences were obtained from CD4+ T cells from PBMCs. This rearrangement joins TRBV7-7 to TRBJ2-5, with D tentatively TRBD1 (6 bases). This TCR was recovered from a human donor in good health. CDR3 protein: CASSQQGFGETQYF. CDR3 sequence (DNA): TGTGCTAGCAGTCAACAGGGTTTCGGGGAGACCCAGTACTTC.